Shown below are 14 T cell receptor beta chains from a single sample sequenced in a study of CD8 T cells in Susac syndrome. With random hexamers, about 0.5 to 1 ug RNA was reverse transcribed. A single record per CDR3 protein comes from TCRdb applying MiXCR to the immunoSEQ multiplex PCR reads. The table records about 120,000 distinct CDR3 sequences, 85% to 95% of them present only once. Sequenced material: CD4+ T cells from PBMCs. Receptor source: a human donor in good health.

V gene TRBV30 combines with J gene TRBJ1-5, with no clear D. V dropped 1 base and J dropped 2 bases, with 6 bases sitting between them. The germline V gene has CDR1 GTSNPN and CDR2 SVGIG (reference sequence). The CDR3 consists of 13 residues. The CDR3 is CAWSEGGNQPQHF. The CDR3 nucleotides read TGTGCCTGGAGTGAAGGCGGCAATCAGCCCCAGCATTTT.

The rearrangement links TRBV6-5 to TRBJ2-1; a possible D gene is TRBD1 (5 bases). CDR1 and CDR2 (germline): MNHEY, SVGAGI. The CDR3 has 14 residues. Trimming took off 2 bases at V and 6 bases at J, with 11 bases between the two ends. The CDR3, as DNA: TGTGCCAGCAGTTACGTGGGGCTGAGCAATGAGCAGTTCTTC. Translated: CASSYVGLSNEQFF.

The chain couples TRBV20-1 to TRBJ2-7; D is possibly TRBD1 (7 bases). CDR1 is DFQATT and CDR2 is SNEGSKA in the germline V gene (reference sequence). The CDR3 extends over 13 amino acids. V was trimmed by 6 bases and J by 4 bases, leaving 16 bases between them. The CDR3 loop reads CSALPQGRYEQYF. For the CDR3, the DNA is TGCAGTGCCCTCCCACAGGGGAGGTACGAGCAGTACTTC.

The V call is TRBV25-1, the J call TRBJ1-4; D remains unclear. CDR1 and CDR2 (germline): MGHDK, SYGVNS. The CDR3 covers 15 residues. The V end lost 1 base, the J end lost 7 bases, and 13 bases lay between the germline ends. For the CDR3, the DNA is TGTGCCAGCAGTGAATCCGGGTGGGTAGGTGAAAAACTGTTTTTT. Translation: CASSESGWVGEKLFF.

The V and J genes are TRBV7-9 and TRBJ2-7, with D tentatively TRBD1 or TRBD2 (5 bases each). This CDR3 has 17 residues. Per germline, CDR1 SEHNR and CDR2 FQNEAQ (reference sequence). V was shortened by 0 bases and J by 2 bases, with 17 bases between the two germline ends. The chain's CDR3 is CASSLALILGDTYEQYF. The CDR3 DNA reads as TGTGCCAGCAGCTTAGCGCTAATTCTGGGGGATACCTACGAGCAGTACTTC.

The rearrangement joins TRBV30 to TRBJ1-2, with 9 bases that match TRBD1. The germline CDR1 and CDR2 sequences are GTSNPN and SVGIG (reference sequence). This CDR3 has 14 residues. V lost 2 bases, J lost 2 bases, and 3 bases stayed unmatched. CDR3 region: CAWSTTGGNYGYTF. The CDR3 nucleotides read TGTGCCTGGAGTACGACAGGGGGGAACTATGGCTACACCTTC. Together with reference TRBV30 and TRBJ1-2, the CDR3 gives the full variable domain: SQTIHQWPATLVQPVGSPLSLECTVEGTSNPNLYWYRQAAGRGLQLLFYSVGIGQISSEVPQNLSASRPQDRQFILSSKKLLLSDSGFYLCAWSTTGGNYGYTFGSGTRLTVV.

This chain connects TRBV20-1 to TRBJ1-5; D is perhaps TRBD1 (5 bases). Trimming removed 3 bases at V and 1 base at J, with 10 bases between. Germline loops: CDR1 DFQATT, CDR2 SNEGSKA (reference sequence). The CDR3 length is 14 residues. This CDR3 is CSASRGESNQPQHF. The CDR3 bases are TGCAGTGCTAGTCGAGGGGAGAGCAATCAGCCCCAGCATTTT.

The gene calls are TRBV9 and TRBJ1-4; 8 bases line up with TRBD1. V shed 4 bases, J shed 3 bases, and the junction held 5 bases outside the gene matches. Germline CDR1 and CDR2: SGDLS and YYNGEE. CDR3 length: 15 residues. The chain's CDR3 is CASSSSQGANEKLFF. CDR3 bases: TGTGCCAGCAGCTCCTCACAGGGGGCTAATGAAAAACTGTTTTTT.

The J gene is TRBJ2-3, the V gene TRBV5-1; 7 bases align to TRBD2. From germline, CDR1 is SGHRS and CDR2 YFSETQ. Trimming removed 6 bases from V and 4 bases from J; junction bases left unmatched: 8. The CDR3 loop spans 14 amino acids. CDR3 in amino acids: CASMGGGPADTQYF. CDR3 DNA sequence: TGCGCCAGCATGGGGGGAGGGCCCGCAGATACGCAGTATTTT.

The rearrangement links TRBV2 to TRBJ1-1; 9 bases agree with TRBD1. The V and J ends lost 4 bases and 5 bases, in that order; junction bases with no gene match: 2. The length of the CDR3 is 13 residues. CDR1 and CDR2 from the germline V gene are SNHLY and FYNNEI. CDR3 coding DNA: TGTGCCAGCAGTGGTGACAGGGGGACTGAAGCTTTCTTT. Protein: CASSGDRGTEAFF.

CDR3 protein: CASSEWPSNYGYTF. CDR3 nucleotide sequence: TGTGCCAGCAGTGAATGGCCGTCCAACTATGGCTACACCTTC. V and J are TRBV25-1 and TRBJ1-2; D is unresolved. V lost 1 base to trimming and J lost 2 bases, with 8 bases between them. This CDR3 is 14 amino acids long. Germline CDR1 MGHDK, CDR2 SYGVNS.

This clonotype was detected only once. J is TRBJ2-2 and V is TRBV6-5, with TRBD1 as a possible D gene (6 bases). Germline assignment: CDR1 MNHEY and CDR2 SVGAGI. There are 14 residues in the CDR3. The V end lost 2 bases, the J end lost 8 bases, and 12 bases lay between the germline ends. The CDR3 is CASSYQQGLGELFF. The CDR3 nucleotides read TGTGCCAGCAGTTACCAACAGGGTCTAGGGGAGCTGTTTTTT.

The chain recombines TRBV6-1 with TRBJ2-7; tentative D call: TRBD1 (6 bases). The CDR3 covers 12 residues. Trimming removed 9 bases from V and 4 bases from J, with 13 bases in between. Germline V gene data show CDR1 as MNHNS and CDR2 as SASEGT. Here the CDR3 reads CASGGTQYEQYF. The CDR3 bases are TGTGCCAGTGGGGGCACTCAATACGAGCAGTACTTC.

This clonotype is a singleton in its sample. The chain recombines TRBV2 with TRBJ2-3; D ambiguous. CDR3 length: 14 residues. The germline gives CDR1 SNHLY, CDR2 FYNNEI. The germline V and J ends were trimmed by 4 bases and 2 bases, with 10 bases remaining between them. CDR3 in amino acids: CASSGAKSTDTQYF. The CDR3 nucleotides are TGTGCCAGCAGTGGAGCCAAGTCCACAGATACGCAGTATTTT. Full variable domain (missing parts from reference TRBV2 and TRBJ2-3): EPEVTQTPSHQVTQMGQEVILRCVPISNHLYFYWYRQILGQKVEFLVSFYNNEISEKSEIFDDQFSVERPDGSNFTLKIRSTKLEDSAMYFCASSGAKSTDTQYFGPGTRLTVL.